This T cell receptor (beta chain) is from a study of blood T cells in healthy people across ages (dated by TCRdb to the mid-2010s). Some background on the complete study: In model experiments, roughly one uniquely barcoded TCR beta cDNA molecule per two T cells was captured by template switching. Donors of different ages were randomly distributed across sequencing lanes to avoid experimental bias. The donors were split into four age groups: young (average 16 years), middle-aged (roughly 39), aged (roughly 60) and long-lived (approximately 80). Age-related changes in TCR beta repertoire diversity were measured in the study by deep sequencing normalized with unique cDNA molecular identifiers. Using the same blood draw, the study looked at two additional independent replicas of 1 million unique cDNA reads for two donors, one aged 18 to 30 and the other aged 80 or older.

The germline V gene sets CDR1 to SGHDT and CDR2 to YYEEEE. The CDR3 starts with the cysteine, ends with the phenylalanine, and has 15 residues. Just the 45-base CDR3 DNA is kept, in frame starting at base 1. Trimming removed 6 bases from V and 2 bases from J, leaving 16 bases between the germline ends. Library prep was done by 5' RACE. Sequencing was carried out with an Illumina HiSeq 2500. A second PCR of roughly 7 to 11 cycles was performed with a sample-barcoded 5' primer and a J-beta primer mix. A template-switch 5' adaptor carrying 12 random nucleotides introduced a unique molecular identifier onto each TCR beta cDNA molecule. At least 2.5 million CDR3-containing paired-end reads were obtained from each sample. The Mint cDNA synthesis kit, primed by a TRBC-specific oligonucleotide, was used to synthesize first-strand cDNA from all RNA. After uracil-DNA glycosylase treatment, a first 18-cycle PCR used universal primers M1SS and BC2_uni_R on all cDNA. The authors' analysis ran thus. Each sample was normalized by randomly selecting 1 million high-quality reads, each carrying a distinct molecular identifier. Instead of being binned into consensus sequences, reads with shared molecular identifiers were discarded. MiTCR, run with a Q25 quality threshold and the strictest error-elimination algorithm, handled CDR3 identification, clonotype clustering and error correction. Lower-bound total TCR beta diversity was estimated with a nonparametric unseen species model using Euler transformation. In TCRdb, the public reads were trimmed at Q25 with fastp and aligned with MiXCR, with productive beta chains retained. Rows with a matching CDR3 protein are joined into one entry that keeps the most common DNA and genes. These V and J calls rely on TCRdb rather than the paper's analysis. The table for this sample lists about 780,000 distinct CDR3 sequences; about 45% of them were counted only once. Of the sample, 15% to 20% falls within the top ten clones.

With regard to this clonotype: No cognate antigen has been identified for it. Per-base quality was not reported, and no clone a single base away is much larger than it.

The roughly 39 donors, aged about 6 to 95 years, were systemically healthy Caucasian individuals from Russia. Each donor gave ten milliliters of peripheral blood, drawn into EDTA-treated Vacutainer tubes. Ficoll-Paque density-gradient centrifugation was used to isolate PBMCs, with at least 6.5 million per sample. Trizol reagent was used to extract total RNA from the PBMCs, yielding at least 5.5 micrograms per sample. For every donor, flow cytometry on a PBMC aliquot measured the percentage of naive CD45RAhigh/CD27high T cells. Beyond this particular receptor, the publication reports: Because the CMV infection status of the donors was unknown, age-related changes in expanded clonotypes may potentially have been confounded. Observed TCR beta diversity per million T cells fell roughly linearly with age, and a significant reduction was already apparent by age around 39. Bulk unsorted PBMC profiling prevented conclusive comparison of naive and antigen-experienced compartments. Compared with the aged group, the long-lived group had more naive CD4+ T cells, fewer expanded clones and increased TCR diversity, suggesting age selection. Estimates of total diversity based on one million sequenced T cells were regarded as lower bounds and as underestimates. Observed TCR beta diversity correlated strongly with the percentage of naive T cells measured by flow cytometry.

The clonotype originates from a man older than 75 in good health. The sequenced sample was blood. The rearranged chain carries TRBV5-6 and TRBJ2-3, with the D gene possibly TRBD1 or TRBD2, each one fitting 5 bases. The CDR3 here reads CASNPGQQYTDTQYF. The DNA reads TGTGCCAGCAACCCGGGGCAGCAATACACAGATACGCAGTATTTT.